Sequencing of this T cell receptor (beta chain) was carried out in a study of OX40 agonist ivuxolimab in advanced cancers. Here immunoSEQ multiplex PCR was the method, and the copy in TCRdb shows in-frame clones only, minus some. The data show about 10,000 clones, with roughly 70% seen just once and around 30% held by the top ten. Germline V CDR1 and CDR2: SGHNT, YYREEE (reference sequence). The junction had 0 bases not matched to a gene; V was cut back by 0 bases and J by 1 base. The CDR3 is 15 residues long. Worth noting for this clone: What it binds is not known.

Regarding the study as a whole: Clonal expansion was seen in CD4+ and CD8+ blood T cells by week 6 at 0.1 to 3.0 mg/kg. Patients who responded partially at 0.1-3.0 mg/kg showed clonal expansion ranking among the lowest.

Autoimmune disease history or systemic immunosuppression was exclusionary. Sampling times: baseline, cycle 4 day 1, cycle 7 day 1. This chain connects TRBV5-4 to TRBJ1-1, with TRBD1 matching over 10 bases. The sequence was collected from an adult with an advanced solid tumor such as melanoma, head and neck, liver or kidney cancer. Sample: CD4+ or CD8+ T cells sorted from blood, taken in a trial of the OX40 agonist ivuxolimab. The DNA for the CDR3 is TGTGCCAGCAGCTTGGGGACAGGGGGGAACACTGAAGCTTTCTTT. This translates into CASSLGTGGNTEAFF. The complete variable domain, with remaining parts taken from reference TRBV5-4 and TRBJ1-1, reads ETGVTQSPTHLIKTRGQQVTLRCSSQSGHNTVSWYQQALGQGPQFIFQYYREEENGRGNFPPRFSGLQFPNYSSELNVNALELDDSALYLCASSLGTGGNTEAFFGQGTRLTVV.